The clone carrying this TCR beta chain appeared once. Its matching antigen is unknown. These data are taken from a study of cytomegalovirus exposure and HLA in healthy donors. As for the study in general: Falling in the Caucasian-associated ancestry cluster were about 82% of 350 to 400 genotyped donors.

The PCR had 60 Vbeta and 13 Jbeta primers. Using immunoSEQ multiplex PCR, the repertoire was profiled, and TCRdb retains in-frame clones only, with some absent. The table shows about 190,000 clones, with about 80% occurring only once. Study-wide findings and caveats: A highly shared variant cluster was judged a likely technical artifact. Most CMV-associated TCR beta chains appeared HLA-restricted in a later analysis.

The sequence was obtained from a woman between 45 and 65 years old in good health and CMV-seropositive. Input material: PBMCs.

The CDR3 loop is CASSSQPQGGNQPQHF. CDR3 nucleotides: TGTGCCAGCAGCTCCCAGCCGCAGGGGGGCAATCAGCCCCAGCATTTT. This chain connects TRBV7-8 to TRBJ1-5; 7 bases align to TRBD1. This CDR3 has 16 amino acids. V shed 4 bases and J 2 bases; nucleotides not matched to a gene: 8. Germline lookup yields CDR1 SGHVS and CDR2 FQNEAQ.